This TCR beta chain was recovered during a study of monozygotic twins with inflammatory bowel disease. Study-level findings and limits: By inverse Simpson index, TCRbeta diversity was lower in IBD patients than in healthy co-twins.

Note on this clonotype: What it binds is not known.

The UMIs carried a 6-nucleotide sample barcode, and they were added by template switching. Each CDR3 protein gets one entry in TCRdb, which reprocessed the 5' RACE reads and gives no DNA. In total, the table holds 160,000 or so distinct CDR3 sequences. The CDR3 loop spans 14 amino acids. From germline, CDR1 is LNHDA and CDR2 SQIVND (reference sequence). This chain links TRBV19 with TRBJ2-1; TCRdb indicates TRBD1, and absent DNA this call remains unverified. What was sequenced was blood. This sequence was found in a human donor with ulcerative colitis or Crohn's disease, or a healthy co-twin of an affected twin (not recorded which). CDR3 sequence reads: CASKRGVQENEQFF.